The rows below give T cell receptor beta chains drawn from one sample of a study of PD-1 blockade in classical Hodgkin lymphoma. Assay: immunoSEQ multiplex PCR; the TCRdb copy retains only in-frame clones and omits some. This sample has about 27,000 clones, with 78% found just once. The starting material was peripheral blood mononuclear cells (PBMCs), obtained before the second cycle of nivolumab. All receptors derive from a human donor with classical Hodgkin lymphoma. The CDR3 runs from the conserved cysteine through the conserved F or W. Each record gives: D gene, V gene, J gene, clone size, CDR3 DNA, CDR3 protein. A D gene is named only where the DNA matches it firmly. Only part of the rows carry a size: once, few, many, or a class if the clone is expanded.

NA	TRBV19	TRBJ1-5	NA	TGTGCCAGTACCTCCGGGGTTAGCAATCAGCCCCAGCATTTT	CASTSGVSNQPQHF
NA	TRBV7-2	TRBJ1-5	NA	TGTGCCAGCAGCTTAGCAGGCAGGAGCAATCAGCCCCAGCATTTT	CASSLAGRSNQPQHF
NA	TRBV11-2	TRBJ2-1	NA	TGTGCCAGCAGGGCCCCAGGGGGGGAGCAGTTCTTC	CASRAPGGEQFF
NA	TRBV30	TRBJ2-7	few	TGTGCCTGGAGCCCCTCGGGCGAGCAGTACTTC	CAWSPSGEQYF
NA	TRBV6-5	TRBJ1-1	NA	TGTGCCAGCAGTGACACAGGGAACACTGAAGCTTTCTTT	CASSDTGNTEAFF
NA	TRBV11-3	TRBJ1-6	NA	TGTGCCAGCAGCTTTGTGCGCACAGGGAACAATTCACCCCTCCACTTT	CASSFVRTGNNSPLHF
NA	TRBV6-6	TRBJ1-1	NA	TGTGCCAGCAGGTCTACAACCATGAACACTGAAGCTTTCTTT	CASRSTTMNTEAFF
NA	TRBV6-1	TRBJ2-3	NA	TGTGCCAGCAGTGAGAGCGCTACAGAAAACTTAAGCACAGATACGCAGTATTTT	CASSESATENLSTDTQYF
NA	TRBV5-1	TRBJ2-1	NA	TGCGCCAGCAGCTTCCAGGGCAATGAGCAGTTCTTC	CASSFQGNEQFF
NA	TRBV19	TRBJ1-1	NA	TGTGCCAGTAGTCCCTCTTACGGGAACACTGAAGCTTTCTTT	CASSPSYGNTEAFF
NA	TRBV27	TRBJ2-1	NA	TGTGCCAGCAGTCCCAGAATTGAGATCTCCTACAATGAGCAGTTCTTC	CASSPRIEISYNEQFF
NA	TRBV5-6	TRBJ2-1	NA	TGTGCCAGCATAAGGTGGGCCGGGAATGAGCAGTTCTTC	CASIRWAGNEQFF
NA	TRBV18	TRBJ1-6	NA	TGTGCCAGCTCCCTACAAATGCGCTCCTATAATTCACCCCTCCACTTT	CASSLQMRSYNSPLHF
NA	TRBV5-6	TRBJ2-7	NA	TGTGCCAGCAGCGACGAGTTAACACCGGGACCTCTTGGCTACGAGCAGTACTTC	CASSDELTPGPLGYEQYF
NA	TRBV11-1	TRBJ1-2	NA	TGTGCCAGCAGCCGGACAGTTTATGGCTACACCTTC	CASSRTVYGYTF
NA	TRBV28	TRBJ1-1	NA	TGTGCCAGCAATAAGCCATTGGCCAACACTGAAGCTTTCTTT	CASNKPLANTEAFF
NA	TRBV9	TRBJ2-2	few	TGTGCCAGCAGCGTCAGTAACACCGGGGAGCTGTTTTTT	CASSVSNTGELFF
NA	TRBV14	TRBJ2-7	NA	TGTGCCAGCAGCCAAATCTACCCTGCTTCCTACGAGCAGTACTTC	CASSQIYPASYEQYF
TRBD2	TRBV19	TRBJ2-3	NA	TGTGCCAGTAGTATCGCTAGCGGGGGGCCCATCACAGATACGCAGTATTTT	CASSIASGGPITDTQYF
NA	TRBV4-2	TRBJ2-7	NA	TGTGCCAGCAGCCAAGATCGCGACAGAAGATACGAGCAGTACTTC	CASSQDRDRRYEQYF
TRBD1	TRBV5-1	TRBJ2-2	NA	TGCGCCAGCAGCCCTGGACAGGAAAACACCGGGGAGCTGTTTTTT	CASSPGQENTGELFF
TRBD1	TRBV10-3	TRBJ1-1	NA	TGTGCCATCTTACCGGGACAGGGGATGAACACTGAAGCTTTCTTT	CAILPGQGMNTEAFF
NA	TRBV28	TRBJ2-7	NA	TGTGCCAGCAGTTTGCCTTCGTTCTCCTACGAGCAGTACTTC	CASSLPSFSYEQYF
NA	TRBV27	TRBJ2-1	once	TGTGCCAGCAGTTTAGGTCCGGGCAATGAGCAGTTCTTC	CASSLGPGNEQFF
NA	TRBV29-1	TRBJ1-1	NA	TGCAGCGTTGCCGAATACACTGAAGCTTTCTTT	CSVAEYTEAFF
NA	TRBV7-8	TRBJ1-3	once	TGTGCCAGCAGCTTAAGGGGGGTGGGTGAGATCTCTGGAAACACCATATATTTT	CASSLRGVGEISGNTIYF
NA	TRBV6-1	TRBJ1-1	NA	TGTGCCAGCAGTCCGGGGGGGGAGAACACTGAAGCTTTCTTT	CASSPGGENTEAFF
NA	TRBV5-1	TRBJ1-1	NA	TGCGCCAGCAGCTTGGCTAGTATGAACACTGAAGCTTTCTTT	CASSLASMNTEAFF
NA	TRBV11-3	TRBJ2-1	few	TGTGCCAGCAGCTTAACCAGGGGTGGCGATGAGCAGTTCTTC	CASSLTRGGDEQFF
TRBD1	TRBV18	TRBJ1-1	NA	TGTGCCAGCTCACCACCTCGACAGGGGTGGAACACTGAAGCTTTCTTT	CASSPPRQGWNTEAFF
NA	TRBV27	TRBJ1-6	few	TGTGCCAGCACCGGATGGGGAAGGGGAAATTCACCCCTCCACTTT	CASTGWGRGNSPLHF
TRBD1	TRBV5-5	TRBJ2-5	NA	TGTGCCAGCAGCACCGGGACAGGGGCCGAAGAGACCCAGTACTTC	CASSTGTGAEETQYF
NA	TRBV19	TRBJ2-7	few	TGTGCCAGTAGTAGGACCGGCAGTTCTTACGAGCAGTACTTC	CASSRTGSSYEQYF
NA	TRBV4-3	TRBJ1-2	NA	TGCGCCAGCAGCCAAGAAAGCGGGGGATGGGGTGGCTACACCTTC	CASSQESGGWGGYTF
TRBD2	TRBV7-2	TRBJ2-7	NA	TGTGCCAGCAGCCTGGGACTAGCGGGGGCCGACGAGCAGTACTTC	CASSLGLAGADEQYF
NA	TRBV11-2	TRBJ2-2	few	TGTGCCAGCAGCCCGATTTGGGGATCCGGGGAGCTGTTTTTT	CASSPIWGSGELFF